These 29 T cell receptor beta chains originate from one sample sequenced in a study of T-cell memory formation after mild COVID-19 (TCRdb year 2021). Library creation used 5' RACE. The listed sequencing device is Illumina NovaSeq 6000. TCRdb reanalyzed the raw reads on its own, using fastp at Q25 for trimming and MiXCR for clone calling, and kept in-frame beta chains. Duplicate CDR3 protein sequences are folded into a single record with the most common DNA and genes. In this sample the table shows 250,000 to 300,000 distinct CDR3 sequences, around 15% of which occur a single time. Jointly, the top ten make up approximately 23% of the sample. Sequences were obtained from PBMCs or a T cell subset sorted from them (not recorded which). The receptors were gathered from a man between 18 and 29 years old who had mild COVID-19 (a few samples of this study predate the infection). The sample titles of this study are shuffled in the database, so cell type and time point are left out; the donor was told from shared clones.

The chain carries TRBV5-6 and TRBJ1-2, with a possible D match to TRBD1 (5 bases). Germline V gives CDR1 SGHDT, CDR2 YYEEEE. The V end was cut by 3 bases, the J end by 4 bases, with 10 bases between. CDR3 length: 13 amino acids. As DNA, the CDR3 is TGTGCCAGCAGCTCGGATGGGGGCTATGGCTACACCTTC. This gives the protein CASSSDGGYGYTF.

This chain uses TRBV28 with TRBJ2-7, with D perhaps TRBD1 (5 bases). With 3 bases removed from V and 5 bases from J, the gap between germline ends came to 20 bases. The CDR3 covers 16 residues. CDR1 and CDR2 from the germline V gene are MDHEN and SYDVKM. CDR3 coding DNA: TGTGCCAGCAGTTTGGATTTTCAGGGTTCGATCCACGAGCAGTACGTC. Amino acid sequence: CASSLDFQGSIHEQYV.

The V call is TRBV6-5, the J call TRBJ1-2; the match to TRBD1 covers 8 bases. CDR3 length: 16 residues. After removal of 0 bases from V and 7 bases from J, the junction contained 10 bases not matched to a gene. CDR1 and CDR2 (germline): MNHEY, SVGAGI. The CDR3 protein is CASSYSSGTGGRGYTF. The CDR3 nucleotides read TGTGCCAGCAGTTACTCGTCTGGGACAGGAGGCCGTGGCTACACCTTC.

This clonotype was detected a few times. The chain combines TRBV7-8 with TRBJ2-7; maybe TRBD1 (5 bases). V dropped 5 bases and J dropped 4 bases, with 9 bases sitting between them. This CDR3 is built from 12 residues. In germline, CDR1 is SGHVS, CDR2 FQNEAQ. CDR3 in DNA: TGTGCCAGCAGCATAGACAGTTACGAGCAGTACTTC. This sequence encodes CASSIDSYEQYF.

Ten or more counts support this clonotype. V and J are TRBV7-8 and TRBJ2-7; tentative D call: TRBD1 (8 bases). Germline lookup yields CDR1 SGHVS and CDR2 FQNEAQ. The ends were cut back, 1 base at V and 6 bases at J, with 16 bases in the middle. The CDR3 is made up of 15 amino acids. Here the CDR3 reads CASSLGRGRGSEQYV. The CDR3 region has the DNA TGTGCCAGCAGCTTAGGCAGGGGGCGCGGGAGCGAGCAGTACGTC.

Only a few counts were recorded for this clonotype. The chain combines TRBV12-3 or TRBV12-4 with TRBJ2-7; D tentatively fits TRBD1 or TRBD2 (5 bases each). The CDR3 totals 16 residues. V lost 1 base and J 0 bases, leaving 13 bases between the germline ends. CDR3: CASSLGGPTGSYEQYF. CDR3 DNA: TGTGCCAGCAGTTTAGGGGGACCCACCGGCTCCTACGAGCAGTACTTC.

This clonotype was picked up a small number of times. The chain carries TRBV7-2 and TRBJ1-5; the D gene is possibly TRBD1 (6 bases). Germline V gene lookup returns CDR1 SGHTA and CDR2 FQGNSA. V lost 5 bases to trimming and J lost 7 bases, with 15 bases between them. The CDR3 totals 14 residues. CDR3 bases: TGTGCCAGCAGCCAACAGGGTTTGGGGCAGCCCCAGCATTTT. This encodes CASSQQGLGQPQHF.

V is TRBV13 and J is TRBJ2-2; D may be TRBD1 (6 bases). The CDR3 is 14 residues long. Germline loops: CDR1 PRHDT, CDR2 FYEKMQ (reference sequence). Trimming shortened V by 6 bases and J by 5 bases, and 13 bases separated the two germline ends. The CDR3 loop is CASRRGSYTGELFF. DNA for the CDR3: TGTGCCAGCAGAAGGGGGAGTTATACCGGGGAGCTGTTTTTT. The variable domain in full, completed from reference TRBV13 and TRBJ2-2, reads AAGVIQSPRHLIKEKRETATLKCYPIPRHDTVYWYQQGPGQDPQFLISFYEKMQSDKGSIPDRFSAQQFSDYHSELNMSSLELGDSALYFCASRRGSYTGELFFGEGSRLTVL.

Ten or more counts support this clonotype. The gene calls are TRBV7-9 and TRBJ2-4, with D hard to call. From germline, CDR1 is SEHNR and CDR2 FQNEAQ (reference sequence). V shed 5 bases and J shed 3 bases, with 11 bases lying between them. The CDR3 is 14 amino acids. The CDR3: CASSPDGLKNIQYF. The CDR3, as DNA: TGTGCCAGCAGCCCAGACGGTCTCAAAAACATTCAGTACTTC.

A few counts support this clonotype. V gene TRBV20-1 combines with J gene TRBJ2-3; 10 nucleotides agree with TRBD1. Unmatched junction bases numbered 8, after V lost 8 bases and J lost 3 bases. This CDR3 spans 14 amino acids. From germline, CDR1 is DFQATT and CDR2 SNEGSKA (reference sequence). The DNA of the CDR3 is TGCAGTTCCCGACAGGGGGCGACGACAGATACGCAGTATTTT. It yields the protein CSSRQGATTDTQYF.

This clonotype was detected only a few times. V is TRBV5-1 and J is TRBJ2-2; D possibly corresponds to TRBD1 (6 bases). The germline gives CDR1 SGHRS, CDR2 YFSETQ. V was clipped by 6 bases and J by 1 base, with 13 bases between them. The CDR3 contains 15 residues. This chain's CDR3 is CASTYPTGNTGELFF. The CDR3, as DNA: TGCGCCAGCACCTATCCGACAGGGAACACCGGGGAGCTGTTTTTT.

The chain couples TRBV2 to TRBJ1-5; D is uncertain. Trimming stripped 5 bases from V and 2 bases from J, with 13 bases between. Germline V gives CDR1 SNHLY, CDR2 FYNNEI. The CDR3 contains 15 residues. Written as DNA, the CDR3 is TGTGCCAGCAGTTACCTCGGGGAGGGCAATCAGCCCCAGCATTTT. Protein product: CASSYLGEGNQPQHF.

The chain joins TRBV27 to TRBJ2-3; maybe TRBD1 (6 bases). The germline V gene encodes CDR1 MNHEY and CDR2 SMNVEV (reference sequence). The CDR3 is 17 amino acids. Trimming took 0 bases from V and 4 from J, leaving 17 bases between them. The CDR3 DNA follows: TGTGCCAGCAGTTTATCGTTCTGGACAGCAAGGGCAGATACGCAGTATTTT. Its translation: CASSLSFWTARADTQYF.

This clonotype was counted only a few times. The chain uses TRBV5-1 and TRBJ2-3; D uncertain. Germline V lookup: CDR1 SGHRS, CDR2 YFSETQ. The CDR3 contains 14 residues. Trimming removed 0 bases at V and 4 bases at J, with 9 bases between. DNA of the CDR3: TGCGCCAGCAGCTTGGGTCAGGAAGCAGATACGCAGTATTTT. Amino acid sequence: CASSLGQEADTQYF.

V usage is TRBV19 and J usage is TRBJ1-5, with D possibly matching TRBD1 (5 bases). Germline loops: CDR1 LNHDA, CDR2 SQIVND (reference sequence). The CDR3 consists of 17 residues. The V and J ends lost 3 bases and 0 bases respectively, with 15 bases between them. CDR3 in amino acids: CASSIHIGTDSNQPQHF. The CDR3 DNA follows: TGTGCCAGTAGTATCCATATCGGGACGGATAGCAATCAGCCCCAGCATTTT.

This clonotype was observed a few times. The chain uses TRBV25-1 and TRBJ2-4, with TRBD1 as a possible D gene (6 bases). The V gene lost 3 bases and the J gene lost 0 bases, with 6 bases spanning the gap. The CDR3 covers 14 residues. Germline assignment: CDR1 MGHDK and CDR2 SYGVNS. CDR3 in amino acids: CASSDRGAKNIQYF. CDR3 bases: TGTGCCAGCAGTGACAGGGGAGCCAAAAACATTCAGTACTTC.

This clonotype was seen a few times. The V gene is TRBV12-3 or TRBV12-4, the J gene TRBJ2-3; 9 nucleotides align to TRBD2. The V and J ends lost 8 bases and 6 bases, in that order; junction bases with no gene match: 15. CDR3 length equals 16 residues. This CDR3 reads CASRKSRRGGLDTQYF. CDR3 DNA sequence: TGTGCCAGCCGAAAAAGTCGGCGGGGGGGCCTGGATACGCAGTATTTT.

V and J are TRBV5-1 and TRBJ2-1, with 8 nucleotides matching TRBD2. CDR3 length equals 13 residues. CDR1 is SGHRS, CDR2 YFSETQ, per germline. Unmatched junction bases numbered 3, after V lost 5 bases and J lost 5 bases. The DNA for the CDR3 is TGCGCCAGCAGGACTAGCGTTAACAATGAGCAGTTCTTC. Amino acids: CASRTSVNNEQFF.

The chain couples TRBV7-2 to TRBJ2-7; TRBD1 agrees at 7 bases. The CDR3 has 14 residues. V shed 4 bases and J 4 bases; nucleotides not matched to a gene: 7. Per the germline V gene, CDR1 is SGHTA and CDR2 is FQGNSA. The CDR3 nucleotides are TGTGCCAGCAGCTCCTCGGGGACAGCTTACGAGCAGTACTTC. Amino acids: CASSSSGTAYEQYF.

This chain joins TRBV27 and TRBJ1-5; TRBD1 matches at 8 bases. The CDR3 runs to 13 residues. CDR1 and CDR2 from the germline V gene are MNHEY and SMNVEV (reference sequence). Trimming cost V 5 bases and J 6 bases; bases outside gene matches: 3. CDR3 DNA sequence: TGTGCCAGCAGTGGACAGGGTCGTCAGCCCCAGCATTTT. Translated, it gives CASSGQGRQPQHF.

The V gene is TRBV12-3 or TRBV12-4, the J gene TRBJ1-5, with a tentative D call TRBD1 (6 bases). CDR3 size: 16 residues. With 6 bases removed from V and 5 bases from J, the gap between germline ends came to 20 bases. The CDR3 loop is CASSSGGQGSYQPQHF. The CDR3 coding sequence is TGTGCCAGCAGCTCGGGGGGGCAAGGATCCTATCAGCCCCAGCATTTT.

This clonotype has a single count. This chain links TRBV4-2 with TRBJ2-7, with 9 bases fitting TRBD2. J gave up 1 base and V 0 bases, and 4 bases lay outside the gene matches. Germline V gene data show CDR1 as LGHNA and CDR2 as YNFKEQ. CDR3 length: 16 amino acids. CDR3 nucleotides: TGTGCCAGCAGCCAAGATGGAAGCGGGGGGTCCTACGAGCAGTACTTC. It codes for CASSQDGSGGSYEQYF.

The chain carries TRBV9 and TRBJ1-2; TRBD1 matches at 9 bases. Germline lookup yields CDR1 SGDLS and CDR2 YYNGEE. J gave up 2 bases and V 0 bases, and 5 bases lay outside the gene matches. This CDR3 contains 16 residues. CDR3 DNA: TGTGCCAGCAGCGTAGCAGCCGGGACAGGGAACTATGGCTACACCTTC. It encodes CASSVAAGTGNYGYTF.

This clonotype was observed a handful of times. The rearrangement joins TRBV7-2 to TRBJ1-6, with unresolved D. Germline V CDR1 and CDR2: SGHTA, FQGNSA. Trimming took off 5 bases at V and 13 bases at J, with 12 bases between the two ends. CDR3 length: 12 residues. CDR3 sequence (DNA): TGTGCCAGCAGCCCCTTTTACGGGCCCCTCCACTTT. It is translated as CASSPFYGPLHF.

The chain uses TRBV15 and TRBJ2-6, with D unresolved. The V gene lost 1 base and the J gene lost 4 bases, with 8 bases spanning the gap. In germline, CDR1 is LNHNV, CDR2 YYDKDF (reference sequence). The CDR3 runs 15 residues. The CDR3 loop reads CATSRGVSGANVLTF. The DNA of the CDR3 is TGTGCCACCAGCAGAGGGGTATCCGGGGCCAACGTCCTGACTTTC. Full variable domain (missing parts from reference TRBV15 and TRBJ2-6): DAMVIQNPRYQVTQFGKPVTLSCSQTLNHNVMYWYQQKSSQAPKLLFHYYDKDFNNEADTPDNFQSRRPNTSFCFLDIRSPGLGDTAMYLCATSRGVSGANVLTFGAGSRLTVL.

This clonotype was observed at least ten times. The chain has TRBV7-8 and TRBJ2-1; no clear D. Between the trimmed V and J ends, which lost 5 bases and 5 bases, there was a span of 16 bases. Germline CDR1 and CDR2: SGHVS and FQNEAQ. The CDR3 extends over 15 amino acids. The CDR3 DNA follows: TGTGCCAGCAGCGCTGGCGTATCCGGAAACAATGAGCAGTTCTTC. This sequence encodes CASSAGVSGNNEQFF. Looking up the rest from reference TRBV7-8 and TRBJ2-1 gives the full variable domain: GAGVSQSPRYKVAKRGQDVALRCDPISGHVSLFWYQQALGQGPEFLTYFQNEAQLDKSGLPSDRFFAERPEGSVSTLKIQRTQQEDSAVYLCASSAGVSGNNEQFFGPGTRLTVL.

This clonotype came up many times. This chain uses TRBV24-1 with TRBJ2-5, with 10 bases lining up with TRBD1. Germline assignment: CDR1 KGHDR and CDR2 SFDVKD. CDR3 length: 15 amino acids. Trimming cost V 3 bases and J 5 bases; bases outside gene matches: 5. The CDR3 DNA follows: TGTGCCACCAGTGATAGACAGGGGGCTGCGGAGACCCAGTACTTC. Its protein product is CATSDRQGAAETQYF.

This clonotype was counted a few times. The rearrangement links TRBV6-5 to TRBJ1-5, with 10 bases fitting TRBD1. With 5 bases clipped from V and 5 bases from J, the junction kept 6 bases outside the gene matches. The CDR3 sequence is 15 residues long. Germline CDR1 is MNHEY and CDR2 is SVGAGI. This CDR3 reads CASSPGTGAHQPQHF. In DNA, the CDR3 is TGTGCCAGCAGTCCCGGGACAGGGGCTCATCAGCCCCAGCATTTT.

This clonotype was counted a few times. The CDR3 reads CASSPPAGGETQYF. CDR3 nucleotide sequence: TGTGCCAGCAGCCCACCGGCGGGGGGGGAGACCCAGTACTTC. The chain links TRBV28 to TRBJ2-5; TRBD2 aligns across 9 bases. Germline V lookup: CDR1 MDHEN, CDR2 SYDVKM. The junction had 7 bases not matched to a gene; V was cut back by 6 bases and J by 5 bases. This CDR3 contains 14 residues. The entire variable domain, with the rest obtained from reference TRBV28 and TRBJ2-5, is as follows: DVKVTQSSRYLVKRTGEKVFLECVQDMDHENMFWYRQDPGLGLRLIYFSYDVKMKEKGDIPEGYSVSREKKERFSLILESASTNQTSMYLCASSPPAGGETQYFGPGTRLLVL.